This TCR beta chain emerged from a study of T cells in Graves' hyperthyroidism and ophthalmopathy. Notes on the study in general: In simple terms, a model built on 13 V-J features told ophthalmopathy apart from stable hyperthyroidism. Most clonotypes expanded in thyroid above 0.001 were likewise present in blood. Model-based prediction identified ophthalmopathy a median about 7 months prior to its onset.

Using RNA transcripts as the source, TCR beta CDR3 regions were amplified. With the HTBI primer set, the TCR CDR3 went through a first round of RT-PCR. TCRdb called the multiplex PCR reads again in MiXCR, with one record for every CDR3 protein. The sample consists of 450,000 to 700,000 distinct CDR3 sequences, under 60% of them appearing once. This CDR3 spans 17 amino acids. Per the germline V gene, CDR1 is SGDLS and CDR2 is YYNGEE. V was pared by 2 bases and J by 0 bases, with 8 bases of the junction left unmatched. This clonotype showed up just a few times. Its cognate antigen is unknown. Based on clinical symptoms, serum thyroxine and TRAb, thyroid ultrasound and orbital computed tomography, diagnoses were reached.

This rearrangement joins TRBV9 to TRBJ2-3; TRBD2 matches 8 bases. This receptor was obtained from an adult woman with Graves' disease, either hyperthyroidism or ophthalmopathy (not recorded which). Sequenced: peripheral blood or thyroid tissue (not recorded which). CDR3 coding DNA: TGTGCCAGCAGCGTCCCCCAGGCTAGCGGGAGCACAGATACGCAGTATTTT. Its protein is CASSVPQASGSTDTQYF.